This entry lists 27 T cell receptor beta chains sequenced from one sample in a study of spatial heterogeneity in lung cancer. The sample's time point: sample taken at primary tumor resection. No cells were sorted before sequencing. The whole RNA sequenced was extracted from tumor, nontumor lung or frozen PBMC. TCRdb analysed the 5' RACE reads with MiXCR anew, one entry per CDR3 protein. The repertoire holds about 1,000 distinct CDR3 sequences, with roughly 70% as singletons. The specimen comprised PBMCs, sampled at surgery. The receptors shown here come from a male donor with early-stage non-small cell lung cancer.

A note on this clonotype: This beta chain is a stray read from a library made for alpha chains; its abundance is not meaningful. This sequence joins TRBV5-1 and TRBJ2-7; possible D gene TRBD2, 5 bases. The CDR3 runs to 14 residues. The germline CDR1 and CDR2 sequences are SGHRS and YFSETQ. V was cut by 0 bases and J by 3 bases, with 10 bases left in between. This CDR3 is CASSLEASSYEQYF. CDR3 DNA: TGCGCCAGCAGCTTGGAGGCTAGCAGCTACGAGCAGTACTTC.

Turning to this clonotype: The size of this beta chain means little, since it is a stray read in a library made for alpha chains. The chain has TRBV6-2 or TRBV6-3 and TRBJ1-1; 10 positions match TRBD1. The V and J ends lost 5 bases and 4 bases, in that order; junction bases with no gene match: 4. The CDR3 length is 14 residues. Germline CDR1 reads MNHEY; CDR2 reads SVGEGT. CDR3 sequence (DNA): TGTGCCAGCAGTGGGGACAGGGGATCCACTGAAGCTTTCTTT. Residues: CASSGDRGSTEAFF.

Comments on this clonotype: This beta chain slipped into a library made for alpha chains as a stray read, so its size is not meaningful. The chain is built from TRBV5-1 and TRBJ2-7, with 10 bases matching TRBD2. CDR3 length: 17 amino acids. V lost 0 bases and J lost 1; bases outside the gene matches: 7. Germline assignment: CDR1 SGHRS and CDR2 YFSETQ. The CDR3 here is CASSLALAGALSYEQYF. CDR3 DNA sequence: TGCGCCAGCAGCTTGGCCCTAGCGGGAGCATTGTCCTACGAGCAGTACTTC.

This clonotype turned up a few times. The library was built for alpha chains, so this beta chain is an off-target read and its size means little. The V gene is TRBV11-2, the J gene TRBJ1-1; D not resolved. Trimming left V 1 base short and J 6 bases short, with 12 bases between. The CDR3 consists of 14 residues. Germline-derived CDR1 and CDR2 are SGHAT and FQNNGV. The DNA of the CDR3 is TGTGCCAGCAGCTTAGCCGCCCTTGGCGCTGAAGCTTTCTTT. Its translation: CASSLAALGAEAFF.

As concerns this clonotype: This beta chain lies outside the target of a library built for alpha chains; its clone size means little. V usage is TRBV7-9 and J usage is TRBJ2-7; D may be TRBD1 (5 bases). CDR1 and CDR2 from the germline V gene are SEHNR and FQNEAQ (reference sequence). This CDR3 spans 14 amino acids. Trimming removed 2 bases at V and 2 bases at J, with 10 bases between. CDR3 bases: TGTGCCAGCAGCTTATTGGCAGGGCCCTACGAGCAGTACTTC. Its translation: CASSLLAGPYEQYF.

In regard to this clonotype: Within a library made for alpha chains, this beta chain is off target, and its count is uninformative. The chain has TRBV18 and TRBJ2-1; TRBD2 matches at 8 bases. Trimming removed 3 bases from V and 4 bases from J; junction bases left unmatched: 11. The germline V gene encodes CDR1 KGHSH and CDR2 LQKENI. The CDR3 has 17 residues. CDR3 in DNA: TGTGCCAGCTCACCTCTGGTAGCGGGGCCTGATTACAATGAGCAGTTCTTC. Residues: CASSPLVAGPDYNEQFF. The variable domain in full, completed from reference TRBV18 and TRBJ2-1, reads NAGVMQNPRHLVRRRGQEARLRCSPMKGHSHVYWYRQLPEEGLKFMVYLQKENIIDESGMPKERFSAEFPKEGPSILRIQQVVRGDSAAYFCASSPLVAGPDYNEQFFGPGTRLTVL.

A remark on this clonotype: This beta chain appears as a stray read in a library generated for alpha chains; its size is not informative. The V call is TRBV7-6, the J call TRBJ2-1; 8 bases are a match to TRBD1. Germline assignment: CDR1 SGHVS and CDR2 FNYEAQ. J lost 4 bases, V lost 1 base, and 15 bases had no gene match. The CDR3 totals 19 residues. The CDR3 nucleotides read TGTGCCAGCAGCTTAGTTGGGGCAATCCGGGACAGGTCTTACAATGAGCAGTTCTTC. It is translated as CASSLVGAIRDRSYNEQFF. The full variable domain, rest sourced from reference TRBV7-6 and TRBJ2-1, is GAGVSQSPRYKVTKRGQDVALRCDPISGHVSLYWYRQALGQGPEFLTYFNYEAQQDKSGLPNDRFSAERPEGSISTLTIQRTEQRDSAMYRCASSLVGAIRDRSYNEQFFGPGTRLTVL.

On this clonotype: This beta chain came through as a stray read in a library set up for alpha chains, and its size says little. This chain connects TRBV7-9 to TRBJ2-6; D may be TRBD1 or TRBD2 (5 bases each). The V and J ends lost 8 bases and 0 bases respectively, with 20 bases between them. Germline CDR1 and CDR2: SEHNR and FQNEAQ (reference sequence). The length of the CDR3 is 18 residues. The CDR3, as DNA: TGTGCCAGCGGGGGTAGAATGGCGGCACCCTCTGGGGCCAACGTCCTGACTTTC. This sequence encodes CASGGRMAAPSGANVLTF.

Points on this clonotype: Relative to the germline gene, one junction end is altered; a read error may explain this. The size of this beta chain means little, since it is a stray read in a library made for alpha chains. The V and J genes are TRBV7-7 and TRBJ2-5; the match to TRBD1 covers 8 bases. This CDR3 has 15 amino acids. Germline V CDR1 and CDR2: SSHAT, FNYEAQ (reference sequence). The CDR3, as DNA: TGTGCTAGCAGCTTAGACAGGGGTAGTCGGGAGACCCAGTACTTC. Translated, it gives CASSLDRGSRETQYF.

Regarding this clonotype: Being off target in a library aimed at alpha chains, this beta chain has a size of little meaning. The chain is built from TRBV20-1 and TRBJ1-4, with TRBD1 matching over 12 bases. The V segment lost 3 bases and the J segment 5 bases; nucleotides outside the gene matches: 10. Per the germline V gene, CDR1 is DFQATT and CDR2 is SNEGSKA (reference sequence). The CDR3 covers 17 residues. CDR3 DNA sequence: TGCAGTGCTAGGCCGGGACAGGGGGCGGGAAGGAATGAAAAACTGTTTTTT. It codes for CSARPGQGAGRNEKLFF.

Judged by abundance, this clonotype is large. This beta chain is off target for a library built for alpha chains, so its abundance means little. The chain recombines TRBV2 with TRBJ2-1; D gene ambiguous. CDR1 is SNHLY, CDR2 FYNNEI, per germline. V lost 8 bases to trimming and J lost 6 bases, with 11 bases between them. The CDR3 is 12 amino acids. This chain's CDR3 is CASSQLFNEQFF. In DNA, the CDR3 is TGTGCCAGCTCCCAGTTGTTCAATGAGCAGTTCTTC. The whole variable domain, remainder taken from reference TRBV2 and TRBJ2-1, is EPEVTQTPSHQVTQMGQEVILRCVPISNHLYFYWYRQILGQKVEFLVSFYNNEISEKSEIFDDQFSVERPDGSNFTLKIRSTKLEDSAMYFCASSQLFNEQFFGPGTRLTVL.

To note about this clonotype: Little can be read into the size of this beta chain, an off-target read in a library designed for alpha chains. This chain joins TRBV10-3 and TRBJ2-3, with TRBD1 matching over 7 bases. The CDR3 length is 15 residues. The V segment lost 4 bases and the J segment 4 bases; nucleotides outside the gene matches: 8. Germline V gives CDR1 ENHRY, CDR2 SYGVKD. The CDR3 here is CAISGKQGIADTQYF. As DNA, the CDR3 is TGTGCCATCAGTGGGAAACAGGGGATCGCAGATACGCAGTATTTT.

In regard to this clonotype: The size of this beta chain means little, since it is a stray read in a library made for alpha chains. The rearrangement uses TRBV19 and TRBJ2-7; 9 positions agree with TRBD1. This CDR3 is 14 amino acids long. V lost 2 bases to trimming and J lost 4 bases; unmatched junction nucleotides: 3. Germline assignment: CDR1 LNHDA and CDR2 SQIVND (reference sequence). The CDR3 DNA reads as TGTGCCAGTAGTATAAGCGGACAGGGGTACGAGCAGTACTTC. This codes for CASSISGQGYEQYF.

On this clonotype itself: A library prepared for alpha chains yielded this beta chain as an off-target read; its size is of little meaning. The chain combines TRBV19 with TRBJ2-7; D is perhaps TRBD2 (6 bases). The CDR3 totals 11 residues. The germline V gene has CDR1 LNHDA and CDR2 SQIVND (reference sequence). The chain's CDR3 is CATGVVYEQYF. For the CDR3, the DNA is TGTGCTACGGGGGTAGTCTACGAGCAGTACTTC.

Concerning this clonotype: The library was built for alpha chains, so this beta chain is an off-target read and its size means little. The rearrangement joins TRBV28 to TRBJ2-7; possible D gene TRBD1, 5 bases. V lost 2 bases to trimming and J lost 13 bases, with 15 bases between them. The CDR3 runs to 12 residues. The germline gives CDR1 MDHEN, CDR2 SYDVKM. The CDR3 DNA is TGTGCCAGCAGTTTACTGGCAGGGTCGCCCTACTTC. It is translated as CASSLLAGSPYF.

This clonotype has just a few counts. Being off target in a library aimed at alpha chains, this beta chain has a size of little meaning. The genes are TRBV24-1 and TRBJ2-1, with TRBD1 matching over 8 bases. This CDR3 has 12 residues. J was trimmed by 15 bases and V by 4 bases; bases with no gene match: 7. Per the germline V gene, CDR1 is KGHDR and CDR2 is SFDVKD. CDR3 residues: CATSDPDRVRFF. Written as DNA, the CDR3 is TGTGCCACCAGTGACCCGGACAGGGTTAGGTTCTTC.

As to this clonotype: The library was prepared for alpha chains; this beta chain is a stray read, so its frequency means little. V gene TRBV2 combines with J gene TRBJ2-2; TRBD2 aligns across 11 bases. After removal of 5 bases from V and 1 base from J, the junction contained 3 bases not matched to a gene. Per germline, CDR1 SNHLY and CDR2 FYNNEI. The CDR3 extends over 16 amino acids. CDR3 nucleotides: TGTGCCAGCAGTTCAACTAGCGGGAGGAACACCGGGGAGCTGTTTTTT. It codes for CASSSTSGRNTGELFF.

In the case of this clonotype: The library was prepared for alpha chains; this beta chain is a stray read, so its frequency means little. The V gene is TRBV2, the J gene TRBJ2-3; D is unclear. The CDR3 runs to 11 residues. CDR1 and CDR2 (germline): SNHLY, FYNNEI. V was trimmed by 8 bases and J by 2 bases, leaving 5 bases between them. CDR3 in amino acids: CASGYTDTQYF. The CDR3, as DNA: TGTGCCAGCGGGTACACAGATACGCAGTATTTT.

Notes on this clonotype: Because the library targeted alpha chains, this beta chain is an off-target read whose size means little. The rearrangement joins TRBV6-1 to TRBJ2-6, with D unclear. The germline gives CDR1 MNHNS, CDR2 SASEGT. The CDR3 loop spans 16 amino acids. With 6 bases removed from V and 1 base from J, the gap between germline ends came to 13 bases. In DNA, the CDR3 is TGTGCCAGCAGCCCGTCGTATTGGTCTGGGGCCAACGTCCTGACTTTC. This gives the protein CASSPSYWSGANVLTF.

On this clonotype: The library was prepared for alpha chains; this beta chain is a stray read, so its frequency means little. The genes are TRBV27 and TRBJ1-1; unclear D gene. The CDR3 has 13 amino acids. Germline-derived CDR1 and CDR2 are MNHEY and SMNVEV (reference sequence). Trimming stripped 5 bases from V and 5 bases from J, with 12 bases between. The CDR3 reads CASSPLRTTEAFF. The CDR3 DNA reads TGTGCCAGCAGTCCGCTCAGGACTACTGAAGCTTTCTTT.

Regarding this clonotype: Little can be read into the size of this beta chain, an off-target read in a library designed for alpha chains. DNA of the CDR3: TGTGCCAGCAGCCAAGTGGGGGCGGAGGTCCCCGGGGAGCTGTTTTTT. Protein product: CASSQVGAEVPGELFF. J is TRBJ2-2 and V is TRBV4-2, with D possibly being TRBD1 (6 bases). Germline lookup yields CDR1 LGHNA and CDR2 YNFKEQ. Trimming took off 1 base at V and 6 bases at J, with 15 bases between the two ends. The CDR3 has 16 residues.

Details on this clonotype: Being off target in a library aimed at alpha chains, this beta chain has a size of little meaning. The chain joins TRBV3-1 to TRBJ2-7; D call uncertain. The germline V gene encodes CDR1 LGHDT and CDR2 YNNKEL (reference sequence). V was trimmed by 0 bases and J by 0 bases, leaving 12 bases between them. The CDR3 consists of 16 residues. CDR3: CASSQEAGFSSYEQYF. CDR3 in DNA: TGTGCCAGCAGCCAAGAAGCCGGCTTTAGCTCCTACGAGCAGTACTTC.

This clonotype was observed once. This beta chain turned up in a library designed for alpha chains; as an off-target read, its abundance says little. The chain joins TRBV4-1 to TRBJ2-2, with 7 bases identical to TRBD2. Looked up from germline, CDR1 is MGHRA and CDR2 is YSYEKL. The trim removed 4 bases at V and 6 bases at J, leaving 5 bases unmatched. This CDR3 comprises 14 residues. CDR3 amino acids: CASSPSGGAGELFF. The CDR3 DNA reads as TGCGCCAGCAGCCCGTCGGGGGGTGCCGGGGAGCTGTTTTTT.

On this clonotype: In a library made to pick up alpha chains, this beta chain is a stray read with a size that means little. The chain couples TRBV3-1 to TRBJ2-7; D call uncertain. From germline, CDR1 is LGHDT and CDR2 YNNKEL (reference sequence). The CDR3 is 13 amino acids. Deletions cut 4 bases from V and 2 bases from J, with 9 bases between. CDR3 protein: CASSLSSAYEQYF. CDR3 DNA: TGTGCCAGCAGCCTCTCTTCCGCCTACGAGCAGTACTTC.

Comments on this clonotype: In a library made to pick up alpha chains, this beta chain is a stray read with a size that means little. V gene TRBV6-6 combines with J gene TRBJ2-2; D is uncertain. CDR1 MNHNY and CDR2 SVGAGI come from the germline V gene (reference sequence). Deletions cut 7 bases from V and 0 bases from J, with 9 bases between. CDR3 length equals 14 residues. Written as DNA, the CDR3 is TGTGCCAGCATTAGACACGCGAACACCGGGGAGCTGTTTTTT. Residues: CASIRHANTGELFF.

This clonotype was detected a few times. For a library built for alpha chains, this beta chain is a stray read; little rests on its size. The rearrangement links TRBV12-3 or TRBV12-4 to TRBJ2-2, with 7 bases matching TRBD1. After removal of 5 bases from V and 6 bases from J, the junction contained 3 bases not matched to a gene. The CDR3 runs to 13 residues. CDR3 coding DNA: TGTGCCAGCAGTCCGACAGGGTCCGGGGAGCTGTTTTTT. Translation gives CASSPTGSGELFF.

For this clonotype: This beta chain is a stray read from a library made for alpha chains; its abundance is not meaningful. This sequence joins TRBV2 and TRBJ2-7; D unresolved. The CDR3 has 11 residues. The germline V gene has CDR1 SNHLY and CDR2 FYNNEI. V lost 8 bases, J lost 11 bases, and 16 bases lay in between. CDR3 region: CASSPRAREYF. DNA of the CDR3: TGTGCCAGCTCACCGCGTGCCCGGGAGTACTTC. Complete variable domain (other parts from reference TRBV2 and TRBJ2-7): EPEVTQTPSHQVTQMGQEVILRCVPISNHLYFYWYRQILGQKVEFLVSFYNNEISEKSEIFDDQFSVERPDGSNFTLKIRSTKLEDSAMYFCASSPRAREYFGPGTRLTVT.